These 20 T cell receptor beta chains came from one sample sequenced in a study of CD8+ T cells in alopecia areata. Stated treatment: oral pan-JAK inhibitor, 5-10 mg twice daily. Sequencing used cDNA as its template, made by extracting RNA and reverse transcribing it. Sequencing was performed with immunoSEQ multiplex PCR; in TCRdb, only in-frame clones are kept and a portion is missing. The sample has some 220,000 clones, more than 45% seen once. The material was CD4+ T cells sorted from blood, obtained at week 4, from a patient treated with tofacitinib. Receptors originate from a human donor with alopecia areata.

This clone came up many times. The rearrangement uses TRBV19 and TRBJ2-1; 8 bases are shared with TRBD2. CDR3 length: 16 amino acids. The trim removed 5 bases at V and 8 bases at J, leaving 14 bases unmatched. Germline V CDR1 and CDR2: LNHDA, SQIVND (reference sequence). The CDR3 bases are TGTGCCAGTAGTCACCCGAAACGGGGGGGCCGGTATGAGCAGTTCTTC. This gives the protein CASSHPKRGGRYEQFF.

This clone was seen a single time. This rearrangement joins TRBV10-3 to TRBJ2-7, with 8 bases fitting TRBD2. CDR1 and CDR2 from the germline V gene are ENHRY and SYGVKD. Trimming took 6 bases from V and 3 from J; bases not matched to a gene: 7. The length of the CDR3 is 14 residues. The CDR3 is CAISQTSDIYEQYF. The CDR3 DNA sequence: TGTGCCATCAGCCAGACTAGCGACATCTACGAGCAGTACTTC.

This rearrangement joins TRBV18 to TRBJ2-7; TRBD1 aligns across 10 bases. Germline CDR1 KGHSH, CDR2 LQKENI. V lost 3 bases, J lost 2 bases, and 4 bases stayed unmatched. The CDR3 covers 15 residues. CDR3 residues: CASSPRTGGTYEQYF. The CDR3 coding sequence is TGTGCCAGCTCACCCAGGACAGGGGGAACCTACGAGCAGTACTTC.

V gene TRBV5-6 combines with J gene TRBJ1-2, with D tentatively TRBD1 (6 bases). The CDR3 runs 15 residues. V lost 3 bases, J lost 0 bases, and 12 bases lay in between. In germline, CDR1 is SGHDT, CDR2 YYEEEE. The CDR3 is CASSSGQWSNYGYTF. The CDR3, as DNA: TGTGCCAGCAGCTCCGGACAGTGGTCTAACTATGGCTACACCTTC.

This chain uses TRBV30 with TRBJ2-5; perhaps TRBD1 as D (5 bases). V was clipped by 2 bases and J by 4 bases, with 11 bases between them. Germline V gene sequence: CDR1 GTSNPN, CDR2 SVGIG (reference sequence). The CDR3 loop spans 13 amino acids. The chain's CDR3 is CAWSNQGRETQYF. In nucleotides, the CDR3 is TGTGCCTGGAGTAATCAGGGTAGAGAGACCCAGTACTTC. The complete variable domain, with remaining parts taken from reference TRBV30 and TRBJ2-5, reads SQTIHQWPATLVQPVGSPLSLECTVEGTSNPNLYWYRQAAGRGLQLLFYSVGIGQISSEVPQNLSASRPQDRQFILSSKKLLLSDSGFYLCAWSNQGRETQYFGPGTRLLVL.

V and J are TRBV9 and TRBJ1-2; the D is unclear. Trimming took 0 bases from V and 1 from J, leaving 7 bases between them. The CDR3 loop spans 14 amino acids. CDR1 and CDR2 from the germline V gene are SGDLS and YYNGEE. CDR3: CASSVDVVNYGYTF. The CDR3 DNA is TGTGCCAGCAGCGTAGACGTAGTTAACTATGGCTACACCTTC.

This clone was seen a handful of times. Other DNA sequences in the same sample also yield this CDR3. The CDR3 DNA reads TGCGCCAGCAGTTTGCGGGGGTTGAGGACAGATACGCAGTATTTT. Protein sequence: CASSLRGLRTDTQYF. The chain has TRBV5-1 and TRBJ2-3, with TRBD2 matching 7 bases. This CDR3 spans 15 amino acids. Germline V lookup: CDR1 SGHRS, CDR2 YFSETQ. V was clipped by 5 bases and J by 3 bases; unmatched bases: 9.

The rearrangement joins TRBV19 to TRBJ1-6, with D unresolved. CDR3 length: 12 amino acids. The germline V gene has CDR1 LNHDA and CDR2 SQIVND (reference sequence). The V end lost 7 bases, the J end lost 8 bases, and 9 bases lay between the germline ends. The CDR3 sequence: CASIIDYSPLHF. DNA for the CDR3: TGTGCCAGTATAATTGATTATTCACCCCTCCACTTT.

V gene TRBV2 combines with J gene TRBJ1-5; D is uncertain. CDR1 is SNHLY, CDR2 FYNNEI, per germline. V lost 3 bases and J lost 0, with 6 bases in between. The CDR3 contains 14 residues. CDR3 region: CASSDLSSNQPQHF. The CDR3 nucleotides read TGTGCCAGCAGTGATTTGAGTAGCAATCAGCCCCAGCATTTT.

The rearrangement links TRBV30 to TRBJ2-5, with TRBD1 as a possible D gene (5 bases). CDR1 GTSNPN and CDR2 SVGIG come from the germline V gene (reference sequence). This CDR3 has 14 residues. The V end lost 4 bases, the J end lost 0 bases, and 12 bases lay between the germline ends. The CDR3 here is CAWTPTANQETQYF. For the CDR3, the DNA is TGTGCCTGGACCCCGACAGCCAACCAAGAGACCCAGTACTTC.

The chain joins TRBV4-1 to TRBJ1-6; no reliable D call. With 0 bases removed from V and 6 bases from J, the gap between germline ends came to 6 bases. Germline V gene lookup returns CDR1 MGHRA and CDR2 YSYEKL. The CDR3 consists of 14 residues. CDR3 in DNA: TGCGCCAGCAGCCAAGAGACTGGTAATTCACCCCTCCACTTT. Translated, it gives CASSQETGNSPLHF.

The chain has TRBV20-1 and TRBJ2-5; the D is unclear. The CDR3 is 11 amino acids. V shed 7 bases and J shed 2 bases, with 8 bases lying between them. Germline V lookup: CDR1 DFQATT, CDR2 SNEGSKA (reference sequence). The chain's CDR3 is CSGNVQETQYF. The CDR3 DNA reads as TGCAGTGGGAATGTGCAAGAGACCCAGTACTTC.

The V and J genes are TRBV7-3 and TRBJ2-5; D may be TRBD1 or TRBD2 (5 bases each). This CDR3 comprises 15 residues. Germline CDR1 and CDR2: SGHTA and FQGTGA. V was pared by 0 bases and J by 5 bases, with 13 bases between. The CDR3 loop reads CASSLTLGGGETQYF. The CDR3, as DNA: TGTGCCAGCAGCTTAACCCTTGGGGGTGGCGAGACCCAGTACTTC.

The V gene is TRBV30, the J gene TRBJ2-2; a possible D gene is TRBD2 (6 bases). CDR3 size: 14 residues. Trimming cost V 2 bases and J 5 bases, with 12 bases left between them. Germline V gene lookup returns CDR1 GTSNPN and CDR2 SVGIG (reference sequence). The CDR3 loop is CAWSINAGTGELFF. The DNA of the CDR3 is TGTGCCTGGAGTATAAACGCGGGGACCGGGGAGCTGTTTTTT.

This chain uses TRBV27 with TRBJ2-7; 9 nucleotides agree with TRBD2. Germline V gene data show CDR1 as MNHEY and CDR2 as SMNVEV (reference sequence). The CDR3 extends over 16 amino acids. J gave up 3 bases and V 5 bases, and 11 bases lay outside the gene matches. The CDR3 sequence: CASSRTGLALNYEQYF. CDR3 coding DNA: TGTGCCAGCAGTCGAACCGGACTAGCGCTGAACTACGAGCAGTACTTC.

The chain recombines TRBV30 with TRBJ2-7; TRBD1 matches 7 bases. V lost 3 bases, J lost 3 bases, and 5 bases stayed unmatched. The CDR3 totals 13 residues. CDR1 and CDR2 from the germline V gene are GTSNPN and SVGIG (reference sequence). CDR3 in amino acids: CAWSRQGGYEQYF. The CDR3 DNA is TGTGCCTGGAGCCGACAGGGTGGCTACGAGCAGTACTTC.

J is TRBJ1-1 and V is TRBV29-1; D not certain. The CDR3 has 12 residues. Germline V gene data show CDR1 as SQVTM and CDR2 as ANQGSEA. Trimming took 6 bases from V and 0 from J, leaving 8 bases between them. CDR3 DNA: TGCAGCGTCCATCCCCTGAACACTGAAGCTTTCTTT. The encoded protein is CSVHPLNTEAFF.

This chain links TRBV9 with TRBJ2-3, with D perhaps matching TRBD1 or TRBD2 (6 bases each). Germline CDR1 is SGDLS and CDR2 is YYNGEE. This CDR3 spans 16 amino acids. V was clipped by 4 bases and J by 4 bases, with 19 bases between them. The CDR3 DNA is TGTGCCAGCAGCCCTCAGGTCGGGGGCCGAGCAGATACGCAGTATTTT. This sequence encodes CASSPQVGGRADTQYF.

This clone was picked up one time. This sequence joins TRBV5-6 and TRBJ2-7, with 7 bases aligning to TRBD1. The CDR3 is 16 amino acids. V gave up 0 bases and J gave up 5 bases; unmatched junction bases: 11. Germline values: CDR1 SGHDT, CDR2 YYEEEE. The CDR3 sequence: CASSLESHRGPHEQYF. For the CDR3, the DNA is TGTGCCAGCAGCTTGGAAAGCCACAGGGGTCCGCACGAGCAGTACTTC.

The CDR3 nucleotides are TGTGCCAGCAGTTACTGGCGAGGGAATGAGCAGTTCTTC. Its translation is CASSYWRGNEQFF. The chain joins TRBV6-6 to TRBJ2-1; a weak D match, TRBD2 (5 bases). The CDR3 consists of 13 residues. V was clipped by 1 base and J by 7 bases, with 8 bases between them. Per germline, CDR1 MNHNY and CDR2 SVGAGI (reference sequence).